A selection of T cell receptor beta chains follows, all from one sample in a study of blood T cells in healthy people across ages. Using its own MiXCR run on the 5' RACE reads, TCRdb lists one record per CDR3 protein. Of 700,000 to 950,000 distinct CDR3 sequences listed, 40% to 45% are singletons. What was sequenced was blood. The receptor set was obtained from a woman aged 60-75 years in good health. Each CDR3 is given with its conserved first and last residue. Each record gives: clone size, D gene, V gene, J gene, CDR3 protein, CDR3 DNA. The D gene is left open where the match is weak. Clone size is given for some rows only: seen once, a few or many times, or a class if the clone is expanded.

.	.	TRBV5-1	TRBJ2-3	CASSLELESTDTQYF	TGCGCCAGCAGCTTGGAGCTCGAAAGCACAGATACGCAGTATTTT
.	.	TRBV4-2	TRBJ2-7	CASRLESGDSYEQYF	TGTGCCAGCAGATTAGAGAGCGGGGACAGCTACGAGCAGTACTTC
.	.	TRBV12-3/TRBV12-4	TRBJ1-4	CASGLGLGGEKLFF	TGTGCCAGCGGTTTGGGTCTGGGGGGTGAAAAACTGTTTTTT
.	.	TRBV5-1	TRBJ2-1	CASSEGGSVAGEQFF	TGCGCCAGCAGCGAGGGGGGGAGCGTGGCAGGTGAGCAGTTCTTC
.	TRBD1	TRBV7-9	TRBJ2-3	CASSLWDREGNTQYF	TGTGCCAGCAGCTTATGGGACAGGGAAGGAAATACGCAGTATTTT
.	.	TRBV10-3	TRBJ2-3	CAISEHSNTDTQYF	TGTGCCATCAGTGAGCACTCAAACACAGATACGCAGTATTTT
.	.	TRBV5-1	TRBJ2-3	CASSLGVSADTQYF	TGCGCCAGCAGCCTAGGGGTTTCGGCAGATACGCAGTATTTT
.	TRBD1	TRBV10-3	TRBJ1-5	CAISDDRGVRQPQHF	TGTGCCATCAGTGACGACAGGGGCGTGAGGCAGCCCCAGCATTTT
few	.	TRBV5-6	TRBJ2-3	CASSSSLGWRTDTQYF	TGTGCCAGCAGCTCTTCATTGGGATGGAGAACAGATACGCAGTATTTT
.	TRBD1	TRBV11-3	TRBJ2-7	CASSLGQGAVRGDEQYF	TGTGCCAGCAGCCTAGGACAGGGGGCAGTTCGGGGCGACGAGCAGTACTTC
.	TRBD2	TRBV27	TRBJ2-3	CASSLTGLAGADTQYF	TGTGCCAGCAGTTTAACGGGCCTAGCGGGAGCAGATACGCAGTATTTT
.	.	TRBV3-1	TRBJ2-7	CASSPEAGSTYEQYF	TGTGCCAGCAGCCCAGAGGCAGGGTCCACCTACGAGCAGTACTTC
.	TRBD1	TRBV6-6	TRBJ2-7	CASSYSMDRGKYEQYF	TGTGCCAGCAGTTACTCGATGGACAGGGGAAAATACGAGCAGTACTTC
.	TRBD2	TRBV7-8	TRBJ2-1	CASGPSRGQREVWMDEQFF	TGTGCCAGCGGCCCCAGCCGGGGTCAACGGGAGGTTTGGATGGATGAGCAGTTCTTC
.	.	TRBV21-1	TRBJ2-7	CASSSPTRTGDFHEQYF	TGTGCCAGCAGCAGTCCCACCCGGACAGGGGATTTCCACGAGCAGTACTTC
many	TRBD1	TRBV6-6	TRBJ2-7	CASSLGTALSYEQYF	TGTGCCAGCAGCCTAGGGACAGCCCTCTCCTACGAGCAGTACTTC
.	.	TRBV12-3/TRBV12-4	TRBJ1-2	CASVMRRTADGYTF	TGTGCCAGCGTGATGAGGAGGACCGCTGATGGCTACACCTTC
.	TRBD2	TRBV20-1	TRBJ2-5	CSASRSAGVYNEQYF	TGCAGTGCTAGTCGGTCGGCGGGGGTCTACAATGAGCAGTACTTC
.	.	TRBV20-1	TRBJ1-1	CSARGQPNTEAFF	TGCAGTGCTAGAGGACAGCCGAACACTGAAGCTTTCTTT
.	TRBD2	TRBV20-1	TRBJ2-3	CSAPSGGSTDTRYF	TGCAGTGCTCCTAGCGGGGGGAGCACAGATACACGGTATTTT
.	TRBD1	TRBV14	TRBJ2-1	CASSQPGTGRNEQFF	TGTGCCAGCAGCCAACCCGGGACAGGGCGGAATGAGCAGTTCTTC
.	.	TRBV5-8	TRBJ1-2	CASSSYGGNNYGYTF	TGTGCCAGCAGCTCCTATGGGGGGAATAACTATGGCTACACCTTC
.	.	TRBV28	TRBJ2-5	CASETTAAGRQETQYF	TGTGCCAGCGAAACCACTGCGGCGGGGCGCCAAGAGACCCAGTACTTC
.	.	TRBV25-1	TRBJ1-1	CASSETSSPEAFF	TGTGCCAGCAGTGAGACTTCTAGCCCTGAAGCTTTCTTT
few	.	TRBV7-9	TRBJ1-4	CASTRQVATNEKLFF	TGTGCCAGCACACGCCAGGTTGCAACTAATGAAAAACTGTTTTTT
.	TRBD2	TRBV24-1	TRBJ2-5	CAAGGASNGNEQYF	TGTGCCGCGGGGGGGGCATCGAATGGCAATGAGCAGTACTTC
.	.	TRBV10-3	TRBJ2-5	CAVMAEETQYF	TGTGCCGTCATGGCGGAAGAGACCCAGTACTTC
few	.	TRBV6-4	TRBJ2-1	CASSDSNRYNEQFF	TGTGCCAGCAGTGACTCAAATAGGTACAATGAGCAGTTCTTC
.	TRBD2	TRBV20-1	TRBJ2-3	CGAFNPRGGGDSADTQYF	TGCGGTGCTTTTAATCCAAGGGGCGGGGGGGATTCCGCAGATACGCAGTATTTT
.	.	TRBV4-3	TRBJ2-1	CAGSQERAGNEQFF	TGCGCCGGCAGCCAGGAACGAGCCGGGAATGAGCAGTTCTTC
few	.	TRBV29-1	TRBJ2-7	CSVEVPGETYEQYF	TGCAGCGTTGAAGTACCAGGCGAGACCTACGAGCAGTACTTC
.	TRBD2	TRBV4-3	TRBJ2-5	CASSQGRTSGRETQYF	TGCGCCAGCAGCCAAGGGCGGACTAGCGGGAGGGAGACCCAGTACTTC
.	.	TRBV29-1	TRBJ1-4	CSVVLGQSIVEKPFF	TGCAGCGTTGTGTTAGGGCAATCCATCGTTGAAAAACCGTTTTTT
few	TRBD2	TRBV20-1	TRBJ2-1	CSARTTSGGYNEQFF	TGCAGTGCTAGAACGACTAGCGGGGGGTACAATGAGCAGTTCTTC
.	.	TRBV7-9	TRBJ2-7	CASSPWDLPPYEQYF	TGTGCCAGCAGCCCCTGGGACCTCCCCCCCTACGAGCAGTACTTC
.	.	TRBV23-1	TRBJ1-4	CASSQSGQRENEKLFF	TGCGCCAGCAGTCAATCCGGACAGAGAGAAAATGAAAAACTGTTTTTT
few	TRBD2	TRBV4-1	TRBJ2-3	CASSQPGLVGDTQYF	TGCGCCAGCAGCCAACCGGGACTAGTTGGAGATACGCAGTATTTT
.	.	TRBV20-1	TRBJ1-2	CSAGGGRGNYGYTF	TGCAGTGCTGGGGGGGGCAGGGGTAACTATGGCTACACCTTC
.	.	TRBV5-1	TRBJ1-2	CASSQGRNGYTF	TGCGCCAGCAGCCAAGGACGGAATGGCTACACCTTC
.	TRBD1	TRBV20-1	TRBJ2-1	CSASSGLGQGSMNEQFF	TGCAGTGCTTCGAGTGGCCTGGGACAGGGATCCATGAATGAGCAGTTCTTC